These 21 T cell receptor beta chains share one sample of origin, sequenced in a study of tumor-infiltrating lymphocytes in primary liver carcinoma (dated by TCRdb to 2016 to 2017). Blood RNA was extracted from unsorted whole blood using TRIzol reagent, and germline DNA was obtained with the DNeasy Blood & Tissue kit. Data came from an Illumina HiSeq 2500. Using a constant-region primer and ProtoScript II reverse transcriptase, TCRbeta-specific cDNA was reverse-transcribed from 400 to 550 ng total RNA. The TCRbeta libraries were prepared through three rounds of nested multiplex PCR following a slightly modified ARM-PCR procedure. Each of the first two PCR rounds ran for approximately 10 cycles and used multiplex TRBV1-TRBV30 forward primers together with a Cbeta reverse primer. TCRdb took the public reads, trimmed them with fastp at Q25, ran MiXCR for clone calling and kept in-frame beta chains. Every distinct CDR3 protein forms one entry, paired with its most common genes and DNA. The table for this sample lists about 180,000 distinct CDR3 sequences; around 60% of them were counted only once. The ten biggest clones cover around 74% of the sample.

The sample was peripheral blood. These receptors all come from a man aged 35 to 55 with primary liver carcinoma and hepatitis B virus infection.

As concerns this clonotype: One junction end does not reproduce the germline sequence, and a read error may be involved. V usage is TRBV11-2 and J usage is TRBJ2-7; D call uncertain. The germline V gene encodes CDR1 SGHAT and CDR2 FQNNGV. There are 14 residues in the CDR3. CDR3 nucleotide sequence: TGTGCCAGTAGCTTAACCGACGGAGCCTACGATCGGTACTTT. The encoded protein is CASSLTDGAYDRYF.

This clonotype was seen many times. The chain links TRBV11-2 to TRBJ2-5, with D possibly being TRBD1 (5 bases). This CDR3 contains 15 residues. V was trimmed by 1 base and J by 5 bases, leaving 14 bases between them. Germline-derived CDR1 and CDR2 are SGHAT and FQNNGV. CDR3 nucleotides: TGTGCCAGCAGCTTAGTGGGGCCTTGGGGCGAGACCCAGTACTTC. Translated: CASSLVGPWGETQYF.

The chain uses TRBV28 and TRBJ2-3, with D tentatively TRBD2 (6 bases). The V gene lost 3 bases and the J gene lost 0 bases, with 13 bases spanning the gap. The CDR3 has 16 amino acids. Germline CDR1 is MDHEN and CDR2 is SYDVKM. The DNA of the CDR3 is TGTGCCAGCAGTTTTTGGGGCGGGGTGAGCACAGATACGCAGTATTTT. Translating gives CASSFWGGVSTDTQYF.

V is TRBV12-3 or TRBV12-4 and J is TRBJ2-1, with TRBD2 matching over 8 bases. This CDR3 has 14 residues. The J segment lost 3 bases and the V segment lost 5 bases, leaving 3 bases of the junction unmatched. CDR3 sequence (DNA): TGTGCCAGCAGTAAACTAGCGGTCTACAATGAGCAGTTCTTC. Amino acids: CASSKLAVYNEQFF.

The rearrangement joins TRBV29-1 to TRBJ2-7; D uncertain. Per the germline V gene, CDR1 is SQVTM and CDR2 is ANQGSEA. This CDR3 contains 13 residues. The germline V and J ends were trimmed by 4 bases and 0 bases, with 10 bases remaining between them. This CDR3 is CSVVTQSSYEQYF. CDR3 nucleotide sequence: TGCAGCGTTGTCACTCAGAGCTCCTACGAGCAGTACTTC.

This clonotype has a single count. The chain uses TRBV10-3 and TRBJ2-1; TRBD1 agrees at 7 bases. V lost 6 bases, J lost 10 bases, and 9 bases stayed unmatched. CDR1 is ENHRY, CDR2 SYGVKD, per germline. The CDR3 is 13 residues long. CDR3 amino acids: CAIREDRSREQFF. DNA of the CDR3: TGTGCCATCAGAGAGGACAGGTCACGAGAGCAGTTCTTC.

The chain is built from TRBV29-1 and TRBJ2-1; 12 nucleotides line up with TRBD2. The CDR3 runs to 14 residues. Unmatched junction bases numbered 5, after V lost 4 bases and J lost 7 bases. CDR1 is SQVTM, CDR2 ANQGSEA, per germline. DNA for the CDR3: TGCAGCGTTGCACTAGCGGGAGGCGGGAATGAGCAGTTCTTC. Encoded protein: CSVALAGGGNEQFF.

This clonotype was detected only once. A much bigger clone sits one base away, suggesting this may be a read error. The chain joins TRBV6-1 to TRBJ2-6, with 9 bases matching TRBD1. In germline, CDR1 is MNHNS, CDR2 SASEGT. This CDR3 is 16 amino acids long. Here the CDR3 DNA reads TGTGCCAGCAGTCCGGGACAGGGACCCGGGGCCGACGTCCTGACTTTC. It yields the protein CASSPGQGPGADVLTF.

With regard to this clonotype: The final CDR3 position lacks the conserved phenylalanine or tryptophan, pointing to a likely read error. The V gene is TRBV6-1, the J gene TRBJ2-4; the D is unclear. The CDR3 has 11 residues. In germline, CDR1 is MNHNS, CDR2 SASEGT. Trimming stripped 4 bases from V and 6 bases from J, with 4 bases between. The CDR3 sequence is CASSGRNIQYY. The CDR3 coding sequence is TGTGCCAGCAGTGGGAGAAACATTCAGTACTAC.

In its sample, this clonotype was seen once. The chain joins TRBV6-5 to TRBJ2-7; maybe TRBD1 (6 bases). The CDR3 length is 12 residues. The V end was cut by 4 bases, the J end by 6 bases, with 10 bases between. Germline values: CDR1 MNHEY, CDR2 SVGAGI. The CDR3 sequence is CASSSQGLEQYF. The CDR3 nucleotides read TGTGCCAGCAGTTCACAGGGTCTCGAGCAGTACTTC.

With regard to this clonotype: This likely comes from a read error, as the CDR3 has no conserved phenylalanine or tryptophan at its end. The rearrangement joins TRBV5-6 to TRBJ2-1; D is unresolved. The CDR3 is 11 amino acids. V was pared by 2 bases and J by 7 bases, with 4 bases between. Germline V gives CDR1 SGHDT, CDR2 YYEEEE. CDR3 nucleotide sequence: TGTGCCAGCAGCTTAGGGAATGAGCAGTTCTCC. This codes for CASSLGNEQFS.

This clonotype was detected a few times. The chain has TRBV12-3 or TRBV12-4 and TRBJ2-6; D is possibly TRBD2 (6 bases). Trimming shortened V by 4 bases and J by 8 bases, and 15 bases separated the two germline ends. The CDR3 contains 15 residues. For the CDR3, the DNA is TGTGCCAGCAGTTGGGACTTGGGGAGGACCAACGTCCTGACTTTC. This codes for CASSWDLGRTNVLTF.

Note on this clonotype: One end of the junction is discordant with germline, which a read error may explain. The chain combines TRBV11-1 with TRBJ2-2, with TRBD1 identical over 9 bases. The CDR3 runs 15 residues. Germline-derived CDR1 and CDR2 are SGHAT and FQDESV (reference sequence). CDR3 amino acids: CDSSLGQGSTGELFF. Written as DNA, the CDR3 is TGTGACAGCAGCCTTGGACAGGGGTCCACTGGGGAGCTGTTTTTT.

The DNA for the CDR3 is TGTGCCATCGTGAGGCGGGCCACATGGGAGCAGTACTTC. This encodes CAIVRRATWEQYF. V and J are TRBV6-2 or TRBV6-3 and TRBJ2-7; D might be TRBD2 (5 bases). The CDR3 has 13 amino acids. Germline V lookup: CDR1 MNHEY, CDR2 SVGEGT. The V and J ends lost 10 bases and 7 bases respectively, with 20 bases between them.

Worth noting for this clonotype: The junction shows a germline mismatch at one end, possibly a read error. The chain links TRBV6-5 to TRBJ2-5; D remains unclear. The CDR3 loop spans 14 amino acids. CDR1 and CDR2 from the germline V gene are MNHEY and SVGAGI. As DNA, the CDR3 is TGTGTCAGCAGTTACCGTAGTATGAAAGAGACCCAGTACTTC. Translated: CVSSYRSMKETQYF.

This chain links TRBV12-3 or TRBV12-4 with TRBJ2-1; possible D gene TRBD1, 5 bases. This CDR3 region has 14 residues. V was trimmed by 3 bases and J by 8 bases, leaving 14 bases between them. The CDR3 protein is CASSFLGEFDEQFF. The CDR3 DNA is TGTGCCAGCAGTTTCTTAGGGGAATTCGATGAGCAGTTCTTC.

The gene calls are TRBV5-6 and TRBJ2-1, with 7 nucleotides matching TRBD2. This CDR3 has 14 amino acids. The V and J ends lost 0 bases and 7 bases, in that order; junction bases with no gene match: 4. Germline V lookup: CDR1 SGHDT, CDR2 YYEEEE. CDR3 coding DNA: TGTGCCAGCAGCTTGGGTTGGGGGGGGAATGAGCAGTTCTTC. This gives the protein CASSLGWGGNEQFF.

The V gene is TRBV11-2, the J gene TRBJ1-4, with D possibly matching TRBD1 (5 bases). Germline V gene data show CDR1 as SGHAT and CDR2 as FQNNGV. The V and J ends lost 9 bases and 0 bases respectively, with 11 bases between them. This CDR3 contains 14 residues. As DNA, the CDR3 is TGTGCCAGTGTCGCGGGGGCAACTAATGAAAAACTGTTTTTT. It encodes CASVAGATNEKLFF.

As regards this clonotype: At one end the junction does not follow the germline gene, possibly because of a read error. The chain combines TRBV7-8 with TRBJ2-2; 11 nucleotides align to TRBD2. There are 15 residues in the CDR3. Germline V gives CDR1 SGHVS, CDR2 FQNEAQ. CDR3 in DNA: TGTGCCAGCACCTTAGCGGGAGGGTTGGCCGGGGAGCTGTTTTTT. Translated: CASTLAGGLAGELFF.

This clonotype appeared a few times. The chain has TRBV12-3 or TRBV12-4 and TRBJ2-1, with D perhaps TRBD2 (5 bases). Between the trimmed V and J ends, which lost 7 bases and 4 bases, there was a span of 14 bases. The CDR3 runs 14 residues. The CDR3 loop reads CASTETKTYNEQFF. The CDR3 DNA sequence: TGTGCCAGCACGGAGACTAAAACTTACAATGAGCAGTTCTTC.

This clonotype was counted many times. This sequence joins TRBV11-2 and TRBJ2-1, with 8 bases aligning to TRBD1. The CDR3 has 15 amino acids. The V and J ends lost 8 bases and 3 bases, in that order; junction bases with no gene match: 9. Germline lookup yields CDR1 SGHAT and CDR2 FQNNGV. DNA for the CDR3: TGTGCCAGCTCAGGGGGCTCGGGTAGCTACAATGAGCAGTTCTTC. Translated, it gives CASSGGSGSYNEQFF.